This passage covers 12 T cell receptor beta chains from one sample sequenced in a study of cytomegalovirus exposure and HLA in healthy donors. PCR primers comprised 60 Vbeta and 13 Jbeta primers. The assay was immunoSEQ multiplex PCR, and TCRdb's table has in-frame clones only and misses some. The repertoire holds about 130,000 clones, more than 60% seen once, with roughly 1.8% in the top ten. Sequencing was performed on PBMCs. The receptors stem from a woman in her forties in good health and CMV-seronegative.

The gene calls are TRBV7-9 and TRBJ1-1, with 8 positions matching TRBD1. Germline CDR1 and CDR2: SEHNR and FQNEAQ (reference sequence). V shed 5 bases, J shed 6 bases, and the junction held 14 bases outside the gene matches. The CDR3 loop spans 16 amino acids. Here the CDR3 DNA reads TGTGCCAGCAGCGGGGCGACAGGGGTAGCCGCGTCTGAAGCTTTCTTT. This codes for CASSGATGVAASEAFF.

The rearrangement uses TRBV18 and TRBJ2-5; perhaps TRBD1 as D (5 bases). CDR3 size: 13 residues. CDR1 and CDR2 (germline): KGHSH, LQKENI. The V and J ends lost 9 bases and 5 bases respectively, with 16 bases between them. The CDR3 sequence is CASLGRDEETQYF. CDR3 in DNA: TGTGCCAGTTTGGGCAGGGATGAGGAGACCCAGTACTTC.

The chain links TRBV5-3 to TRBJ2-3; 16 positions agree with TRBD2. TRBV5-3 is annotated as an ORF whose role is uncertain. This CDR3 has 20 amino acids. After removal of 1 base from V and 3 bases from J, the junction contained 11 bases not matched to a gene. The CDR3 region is CARSLNGGTSGGACTDTQYF. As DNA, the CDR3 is TGTGCCAGAAGCTTGAACGGCGGGACTAGCGGGGGGGCCTGTACAGATACGCAGTATTTT.

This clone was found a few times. The CDR3 here is CASSITLGALAGVHNEQFF. CDR3 DNA: TGTGCCAGTAGTATCACACTAGGGGCCCTAGCGGGGGTCCACAATGAGCAGTTCTTC. The V and J genes are TRBV19 and TRBJ2-1; 10 bases fit TRBD2. The V gene's germline CDR1 is LNHDA and CDR2 SQIVND (reference sequence). The V segment lost 3 bases and the J segment 5 bases; nucleotides outside the gene matches: 16. This CDR3 has 19 residues.

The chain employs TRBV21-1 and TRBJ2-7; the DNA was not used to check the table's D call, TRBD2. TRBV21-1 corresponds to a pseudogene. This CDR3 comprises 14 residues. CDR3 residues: CASSKSLPSHEQYF. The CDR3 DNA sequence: TGTGCCAGCAGCAAAAGTCTCCCGAGCCACGAGCAGTACTTC.

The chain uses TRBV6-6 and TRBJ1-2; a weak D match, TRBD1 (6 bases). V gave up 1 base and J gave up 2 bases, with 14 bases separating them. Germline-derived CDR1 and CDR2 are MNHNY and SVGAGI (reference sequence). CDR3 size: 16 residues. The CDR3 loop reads CASSYWVTGENYGYTF. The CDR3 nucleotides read TGTGCCAGCAGTTACTGGGTGACAGGCGAAAACTATGGCTACACCTTC.

The CDR3 DNA reads TGTGCCAGTAGTAAGACAGGGATAGGCGGAGGCCAAGAGACCCAGTACTTC. This gives the protein CASSKTGIGGGQETQYF. The chain uses TRBV19 and TRBJ2-5, with TRBD1 identical over 7 bases. The ends lost 4 bases at V and 1 base at J; junction bases unmatched: 12. Germline values: CDR1 LNHDA, CDR2 SQIVND (reference sequence). The CDR3 runs to 17 residues.

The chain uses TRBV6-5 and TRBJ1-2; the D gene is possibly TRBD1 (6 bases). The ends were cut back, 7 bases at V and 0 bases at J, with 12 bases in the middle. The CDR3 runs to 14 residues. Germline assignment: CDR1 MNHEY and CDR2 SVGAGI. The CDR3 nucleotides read TGTGCCAGCAAACAGGGAGTAACTAACTATGGCTACACCTTC. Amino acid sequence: CASKQGVTNYGYTF.

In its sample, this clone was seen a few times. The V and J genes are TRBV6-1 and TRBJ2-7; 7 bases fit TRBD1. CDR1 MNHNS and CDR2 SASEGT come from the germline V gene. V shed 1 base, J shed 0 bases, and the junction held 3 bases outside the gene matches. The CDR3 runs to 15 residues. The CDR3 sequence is CASSEGRQGSYEQYF. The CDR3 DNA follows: TGTGCCAGCAGTGAAGGAAGACAGGGCTCCTACGAGCAGTACTTC.

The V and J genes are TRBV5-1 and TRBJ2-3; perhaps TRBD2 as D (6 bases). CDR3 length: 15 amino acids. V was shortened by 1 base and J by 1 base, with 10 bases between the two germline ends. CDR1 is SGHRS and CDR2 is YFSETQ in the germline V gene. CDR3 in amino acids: CASSLIGGGTDTQYF. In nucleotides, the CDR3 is TGCGCCAGCAGCTTGATCGGCGGGGGCACAGATACGCAGTATTTT. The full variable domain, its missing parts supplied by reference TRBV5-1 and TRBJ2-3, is KAGVTQTPRYLIKTRGQQVTLSCSPISGHRSVSWYQQTPGQGLQFLFEYFSETQRNKGNFPGRFSGRQFSNSRSEMNVSTLELGDSALYLCASSLIGGGTDTQYFGPGTRLTVL.

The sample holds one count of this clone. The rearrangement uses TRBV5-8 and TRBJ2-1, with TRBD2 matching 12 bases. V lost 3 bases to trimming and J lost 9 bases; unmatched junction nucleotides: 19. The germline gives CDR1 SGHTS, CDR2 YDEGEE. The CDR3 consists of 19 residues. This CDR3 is CASSSAGLAGGYRAIEQFF. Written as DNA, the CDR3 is TGTGCCAGCAGCTCCGCGGGGCTAGCGGGGGGGTACAGAGCAATTGAGCAGTTCTTC.

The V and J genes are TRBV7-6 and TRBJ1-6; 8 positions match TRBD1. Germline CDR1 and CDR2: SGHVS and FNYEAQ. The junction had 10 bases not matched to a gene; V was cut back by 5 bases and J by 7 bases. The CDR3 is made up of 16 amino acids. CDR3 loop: CASSTARTGQNSPLHF. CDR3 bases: TGTGCCAGCAGCACGGCACGGACAGGGCAAAATTCACCCCTCCACTTT.